This TCR beta chain was identified in a study of T cell changes during pregnancy in multiple sclerosis. This CDR3 spans 13 amino acids. V was shortened by 6 bases and J by 7 bases, with 10 bases between the two germline ends. Germline V gives CDR1 LNHDA, CDR2 SQIVND (reference sequence). TCRdb's copy holds only in-frame clones and misses some; the assay was immunoSEQ multiplex PCR. The table shows about 110,000 clones, with less than 95% occurring only once. The V gene is TRBV19, the J gene TRBJ1-6, with no clear D. The specimen comprised peripheral blood, sampled after pregnancy. This TCR was sampled from a female donor with multiple sclerosis, enrolled in a pregnancy study. The CDR3 region is CASSSVDNSPLHF. As DNA, the CDR3 is TGTGCCAGTAGCAGCGTAGACAATTCACCCCTCCACTTT.